This T cell receptor (beta chain) was profiled in a study of graft-versus-host responses after intestinal transplantation. Looking at the study overall: Isolated intestinal, liver-intestinal, or multivisceral transplants were what recipients had.

Data came from immunoSEQ multiplex PCR; TCRdb stores just in-frame clones and leaves some out. Here the sample spans about 15,000 clones, approximately 59% being singletons. Lymphocytes from graft epithelium and lamina propria were isolated. The germline gives CDR1 SGHTA, CDR2 FQGNSA. Trimming removed 3 bases at V and 8 bases at J, with 11 bases between. The CDR3 covers 13 residues. This clone was recorded only once. The receptor comes from a human patient who received an intestinal transplant, so some T cells may come from the graft donor. This specimen consisted of ileum tissue, obtained 524 days after transplant. The chain carries TRBV7-2 and TRBJ2-4; possibly TRBD2 for D (7 bases). This CDR3 is CASSFGGPDIQYF. The CDR3 DNA reads TGTGCCAGCAGCTTCGGGGGGCCCGACATTCAGTACTTC. Full variable domain (rest looked up from reference TRBV7-2 and TRBJ2-4): GAGVSQSPSNKVTEKGKDVELRCDPISGHTALYWYRQSLGQGLEFLIYFQGNSAPDKSGLPSDRFSAERTGGSVSTLTIQRTQQEDSAVYLCASSFGGPDIQYFGAGTRLSVL.